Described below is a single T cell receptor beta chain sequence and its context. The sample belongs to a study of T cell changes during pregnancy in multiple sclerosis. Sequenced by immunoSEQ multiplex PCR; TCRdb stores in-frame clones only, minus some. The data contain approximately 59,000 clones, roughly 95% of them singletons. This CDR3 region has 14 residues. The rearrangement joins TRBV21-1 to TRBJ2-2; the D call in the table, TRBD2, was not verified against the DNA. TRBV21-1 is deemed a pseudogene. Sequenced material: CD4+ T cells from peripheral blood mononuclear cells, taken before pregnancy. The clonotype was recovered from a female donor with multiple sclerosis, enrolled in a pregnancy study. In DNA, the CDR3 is TGTGCCTGCCGGGGGACTACTAACACCGGGGAGCTGTTTTTT. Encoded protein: CACRGTTNTGELFF.